Listed below are T cell receptor beta chains from one sample, sequenced in a study of blood T cell repertoires in COVID-19. This table comes from immunoSEQ multiplex PCR, and its TCRdb copy is limited to in-frame clones, with some not included. The sample carries fewer than 350,000 clones, roughly 85% recorded once. Sequencing input: PBMCs or T cells enriched from blood (not recorded which). The receptors shown here come from a woman aged 45-65 years who had recovered from COVID-19. CDR3s include the opening cysteine and the closing phenylalanine or tryptophan.

v_call	j_call	cdr3_aa
TRBV10-3	TRBJ1-2	CAMQGDSGSGYTF
TRBV5-6	TRBJ1-1	CASSLGQSEAFF
TRBV6-7	TRBJ1-5	CASSYQDGGNQPQHF
TRBV7-3	TRBJ2-7	CASSLTGGGAHEQYF
TRBV5-1	TRBJ2-2	CASRGGGETGELFF
TRBV9	TRBJ1-1	CASSVPSAGSTEAFF
TRBV2	TRBJ1-4	CASSVVLGPNEKLFF
TRBV11-2	TRBJ2-7	CASSHGGQGYEQYF
TRBV6-5	TRBJ1-5	CASRRTGTGQPQHF
TRBV19	TRBJ2-7	CASSIPGRFYEQYF
TRBV5-1	TRBJ1-1	CASSIGTPTEAFF
TRBV27	TRBJ1-5	CASSSDRASNQPQHF
TRBV19	TRBJ2-7	CASSIVSSGSYEQYF
TRBV4-1	TRBJ2-7	CASSPRGQFVDEQYF
TRBV5-4	TRBJ1-3	CASSSQGFSGNTIYF
TRBV5-4	TRBJ2-1	CASSLGLAGANEQFF
TRBV25-1	TRBJ1-3	CASSRTGWNSGNTIYF
TRBV18	TRBJ1-2	CASSPRRTGSRGYTF
TRBV4-1	TRBJ2-7	CASSQGGLYEQYF
TRBV5-6	TRBJ1-1	CASSSRTGLSEAFF
TRBV5-5	TRBJ2-7	CASSFSRTSGSDEQYF
TRBV25-1	TRBJ1-2	CASRQGGYGYTF
TRBV6-5	TRBJ2-7	CASSYSSGAYEQYF
TRBV30	TRBJ2-5	CAWSVLVAETQYF